These 29 T cell receptor beta chains share one sample of origin, sequenced in a study of metastatic and nonmetastatic thyroid tumors. Every patient underwent thyroid surgery untreated. TCRdb reprocessed the PCR reads using MiXCR. This sample has more than 15,000 clones, with approximately 25% found just once. What was sequenced was tumor tissue. All receptors derive from a female donor with papillary thyroid cancer or a benign thyroid nodule (not recorded which). Some clones in this sample may be carry-over from other donors' samples.

On this clone: A much larger clone differs from this one at a single base, so this may be a read error. The gene calls are TRBV7-2 and TRBJ1-3, with unresolved D. The germline V gene encodes CDR1 SGHTA and CDR2 FQGNSA. The CDR3 sequence is 17 residues long. V lost 3 bases and J lost 0, with 15 bases in between. The CDR3, as DNA: TGTGCCAGCAGCTTTAGCCCCTCTGGTCCCTCTGGAAACACCATATATTTT. Its translation: CASSFSPSGPSGNTIYF.

V is TRBV5-1 and J is TRBJ2-3; D unresolved. CDR1 and CDR2 from the germline V gene are SGHRS and YFSETQ. The germline V and J ends were trimmed by 4 bases and 6 bases, with 15 bases remaining between them. This CDR3 has 14 residues. The CDR3 coding sequence is TGCGCCAGCAGCCAAGGTCCAGGTCGGGATACGCAGTATTTT. As protein: CASSQGPGRDTQYF.

In its sample, this clone was seen many times. This chain joins TRBV24-1 and TRBJ2-3; 7 bases agree with TRBD2. V was clipped by 0 bases and J by 0 bases; unmatched bases: 8. CDR3 size: 18 residues. Germline CDR1 is KGHDR and CDR2 is SFDVKD. For the CDR3, the DNA is TGTGCCACCAGTGATTTGTCCTCTTCTAGCGGAAGCACAGATACGCAGTATTTT. Amino acids: CATSDLSSSSGSTDTQYF.

This clone was seen ten or more times. The chain links TRBV12-3 or TRBV12-4 to TRBJ1-2; D is undetermined. V shed 4 bases and J shed 5 bases, with 14 bases lying between them. The CDR3 has 14 amino acids. CDR3 sequence: CASSSPGISYGYTF. CDR3 DNA: TGTGCCAGCAGTTCCCCGGGAATATCGTATGGCTACACCTTC.

The chain combines TRBV20-1 with TRBJ1-1; TRBD1 is a possible D gene (6 bases). The CDR3 totals 17 residues. Germline CDR1 reads DFQATT; CDR2 reads SNEGSKA (reference sequence). Trimming took 0 bases from V and 1 from J, leaving 18 bases between them. The CDR3 sequence: CSARESINRARNTEAFF. CDR3 nucleotide sequence: TGCAGTGCTAGAGAATCGATCAACAGGGCCCGGAACACTGAAGCTTTCTTT.

V usage is TRBV20-1 and J usage is TRBJ2-7; 12 nucleotides line up with TRBD2. Germline lookup yields CDR1 DFQATT and CDR2 SNEGSKA (reference sequence). The CDR3 is 15 residues long. Trimming cost V 3 bases and J 0 bases; bases outside gene matches: 3. The CDR3 here is CSARVTSGSSYEQYF. The CDR3, as DNA: TGCAGTGCTAGGGTGACTAGCGGGAGCTCCTACGAGCAGTACTTC.

This clone has at least ten counts. The chain joins TRBV12-3 or TRBV12-4 to TRBJ2-3; 8 bases agree with TRBD1. V was pared by 6 bases and J by 5 bases, with 13 bases of the junction left unmatched. This CDR3 is 16 amino acids long. The CDR3 DNA follows: TGTGCCAGCAGACGACAGGGGACAGTTTTCATAGATACGCAGTATTTT. Its protein product is CASRRQGTVFIDTQYF.

The V call is TRBV20-1, the J call TRBJ2-5, with D maybe TRBD2 (5 bases). V was pared by 5 bases and J by 5 bases, with 18 bases between. The CDR3 is made up of 14 amino acids. Germline V lookup: CDR1 DFQATT, CDR2 SNEGSKA (reference sequence). In DNA, the CDR3 is TGCAGTGCTCTTATCGGTCTAGCTTTGGAGACCCAGTACTTC. The encoded protein is CSALIGLALETQYF.

This clone is medium-sized. The chain couples TRBV20-1 to TRBJ1-1; weak D call: TRBD1 (5 bases). The CDR3 loop spans 15 amino acids. The ends were cut back, 3 bases at V and 3 bases at J, with 17 bases in the middle. Germline V gene data show CDR1 as DFQATT and CDR2 as SNEGSKA (reference sequence). CDR3 bases: TGCAGTGCTAGTAGGAGGGGAAGAGGGGACACTGAAGCTTTCTTT. Protein sequence: CSASRRGRGDTEAFF.

The table lists this clone with many counts. This chain connects TRBV6-1 to TRBJ1-4; D call uncertain. This CDR3 comprises 14 residues. Germline-derived CDR1 and CDR2 are MNHNS and SASEGT. V gave up 1 base and J gave up 3 bases, with 6 bases separating them. For the CDR3, the DNA is TGTGCCAGCAGTGAAGGGGCGCCTAATGAAAAACTGTTTTTT. Its translation is CASSEGAPNEKLFF.

This clone has a count of ten or more. The chain uses TRBV5-1 and TRBJ1-4; possible D gene TRBD1, 5 bases. The CDR3 has 16 residues. CDR1 and CDR2 from the germline V gene are SGHRS and YFSETQ. Trimming left V 3 bases short and J 3 bases short, with 15 bases between. CDR3 nucleotide sequence: TGCGCCAGCAGCTCAGTTTTCGGGGCGCCTAATGAAAAACTGTTTTTT. Residues: CASSSVFGAPNEKLFF. The whole variable domain, remainder taken from reference TRBV5-1 and TRBJ1-4, is KAGVTQTPRYLIKTRGQQVTLSCSPISGHRSVSWYQQTPGQGLQFLFEYFSETQRNKGNFPGRFSGRQFSNSRSEMNVSTLELGDSALYLCASSSVFGAPNEKLFFGSGTQLSVL.

This clone has a count of ten or more. J is TRBJ1-2 and V is TRBV7-6; the D gene is possibly TRBD1 (5 bases). The germline V gene encodes CDR1 SGHVS and CDR2 FNYEAQ. This CDR3 is 13 amino acids long. The V gene lost 5 bases and the J gene lost 2 bases, with 9 bases spanning the gap. In DNA form, the CDR3 reads TGTGCCAGCAGCCGGGACGGGAACTATGGCTACACCTTC. Its protein product is CASSRDGNYGYTF. The entire variable domain, with the rest obtained from reference TRBV7-6 and TRBJ1-2, is as follows: GAGVSQSPRYKVTKRGQDVALRCDPISGHVSLYWYRQALGQGPEFLTYFNYEAQQDKSGLPNDRFSAERPEGSISTLTIQRTEQRDSAMYRCASSRDGNYGYTFGSGTRLTVV.

The rearrangement links TRBV7-2 to TRBJ2-1, with no clear D. The germline gives CDR1 SGHTA, CDR2 FQGNSA. The V gene lost 2 bases and the J gene lost 10 bases, with 12 bases spanning the gap. The CDR3 consists of 13 residues. CDR3 loop: CASSLWKYREQFF. CDR3 DNA sequence: TGTGCCAGCAGCTTATGGAAATATCGAGAGCAGTTCTTC. Using reference TRBV7-2 and TRBJ2-1 for the parts outside the CDR3, the full variable domain is GAGVSQSPSNKVTEKGKDVELRCDPISGHTALYWYRQSLGQGLEFLIYFQGNSAPDKSGLPSDRFSAERTGGSVSTLTIQRTQQEDSAVYLCASSLWKYREQFFGPGTRLTVL.

The rearrangement links TRBV20-1 to TRBJ2-4; 7 bases fit TRBD1. The CDR3 length is 15 residues. Trimming cost V 3 bases and J 1 base; bases outside gene matches: 6. Germline V gene sequence: CDR1 DFQATT, CDR2 SNEGSKA (reference sequence). This CDR3 is CSASWDRAAKNIQYF. DNA for the CDR3: TGCAGTGCTAGTTGGGACAGAGCGGCCAAAAACATTCAGTACTTC.

The gene calls are TRBV11-3 and TRBJ2-7; D not certain. The CDR3 extends over 13 amino acids. Germline V CDR1 and CDR2: SGHNT, YENEEA. V shed 2 bases and J shed 2 bases, with 7 bases lying between them. The CDR3 DNA sequence: TGTGCCAGCAGCTTACAGGCCACCTACGAGCAGTACTTC. Translation: CASSLQATYEQYF.

This clone came up many times. The junction shows a germline mismatch at one end, possibly a read error. The gene calls are TRBV5-4 and TRBJ2-5; 10 bases align to TRBD1. Germline V gene data show CDR1 as SGHNT and CDR2 as YYREEE (reference sequence). The CDR3 has 17 residues. In nucleotides, the CDR3 is TGCGCCAGCAGCTTGGGACAGGGGCTGGTCCTCCAAGAGACCCAGTACTTC. Its protein product is CASSLGQGLVLQETQYF.

The J gene is TRBJ2-7, the V gene TRBV5-1, with D possibly TRBD1 on 6 matching bases. Germline values: CDR1 SGHRS, CDR2 YFSETQ. There are 13 residues in the CDR3. With 7 bases removed from V and 4 bases from J, the gap between germline ends came to 15 bases. In DNA form, the CDR3 reads TGCGCCAGCGGGATCCTGCAGGGGTACGAGCAGTACTTC. Protein: CASGILQGYEQYF.

The chain joins TRBV6-1 to TRBJ2-6; 9 bases match TRBD1. In germline, CDR1 is MNHNS, CDR2 SASEGT. The J segment lost 8 bases and the V segment lost 6 bases, leaving 14 bases of the junction unmatched. The CDR3 spans 17 residues. CDR3 region: CASSPRSRQGGSNVLTF. The CDR3 DNA follows: TGTGCCAGCAGCCCCCGATCCCGACAGGGGGGGTCCAACGTCCTGACTTTC.

This clone ranks as large. This chain links TRBV28 with TRBJ1-3, with D possibly matching TRBD1 (5 bases). The CDR3 runs 16 residues. The germline CDR1 and CDR2 sequences are MDHEN and SYDVKM. Deletions cut 6 bases from V and 4 bases from J, with 19 bases between. The chain's CDR3 is CASSTLRGAGGNTIYF. For the CDR3, the DNA is TGTGCCAGCAGCACCCTTAGGGGCGCCGGGGGAAACACCATATATTTT.

Many counts were recorded for this clone. V gene TRBV2 combines with J gene TRBJ2-6; D is unclear. Germline-derived CDR1 and CDR2 are SNHLY and FYNNEI. The CDR3 is 14 amino acids. Trimming stripped 6 bases from V and 0 bases from J, with 6 bases between. Here the CDR3 reads CASRNSSGANVLTF. CDR3 DNA: TGTGCCAGCAGAAACAGCTCTGGGGCCAACGTCCTGACTTTC.

This clone was detected a few times. The chain uses TRBV27 and TRBJ2-7; the match to TRBD1 covers 7 bases. J gave up 2 bases and V 4 bases, and 5 bases lay outside the gene matches. Germline V gene lookup returns CDR1 MNHEY and CDR2 SMNVEV (reference sequence). The CDR3 is made up of 14 amino acids. CDR3 loop: CASSSGTDAYEQYF. CDR3 sequence (DNA): TGTGCCAGCAGTTCCGGGACAGACGCCTACGAGCAGTACTTC.

Of note for this clone: Given the absence of the conserved phenylalanine or tryptophan at the CDR3 end, a read error is likely. The rearrangement uses TRBV6-1 and TRBJ2-5; D may be TRBD1 (5 bases). The CDR3 is made up of 13 amino acids. CDR1 and CDR2 (germline): MNHNS, SASEGT. Trimming removed 4 bases from V and 2 bases from J, with 8 bases in between. The CDR3 nucleotides read TGTGCCAGCAGTGGGACATTACAAGAGACCCAGTACCTC. Translated: CASSGTLQETQYL.

In its sample, this clone ranks as medium-sized. V gene TRBV20-1 combines with J gene TRBJ1-1; 10 nucleotides agree with TRBD1. Germline values: CDR1 DFQATT, CDR2 SNEGSKA (reference sequence). The J segment lost 2 bases and the V segment lost 5 bases, leaving 2 bases of the junction unmatched. There are 13 residues in the CDR3. CDR3 nucleotide sequence: TGCAGTGCTGGGACAGGGGCTAACACTGAAGCTTTCTTT. Translated: CSAGTGANTEAFF.

In its sample, this clone was seen many times. The rearrangement links TRBV12-3 or TRBV12-4 to TRBJ1-1, with TRBD1 matching 9 bases. V trimming: 3 bases; J trimming: 4 bases; junction bases outside the gene matches: 3. There are 14 residues in the CDR3. The CDR3 here is CASSFDRGITEAFF. The CDR3 DNA reads TGTGCCAGCAGTTTCGACAGGGGGATCACTGAAGCTTTCTTT.

The V gene is TRBV5-1, the J gene TRBJ2-1, with 9 positions matching TRBD2. Germline loops: CDR1 SGHRS, CDR2 YFSETQ. CDR3 length: 15 residues. V trimming: 6 bases; J trimming: 10 bases; junction bases outside the gene matches: 14. In nucleotides, the CDR3 is TGCGCCAGCACCCCTGGACAGCCCGGGACTAGCGAGCAGTTCTTC. This sequence encodes CASTPGQPGTSEQFF.

This clone came up a few times. The chain employs TRBV11-2 and TRBJ2-7, with D possibly being TRBD1 (5 bases). Germline-derived CDR1 and CDR2 are SGHAT and FQNNGV. The length of the CDR3 is 14 residues. The germline V and J ends were trimmed by 5 bases and 3 bases, with 14 bases remaining between them. CDR3 protein: CASSHTDTFYEQYF. As DNA, the CDR3 is TGTGCCAGCAGCCACACGGACACATTCTACGAGCAGTACTTC. Supplemented by reference TRBV11-2 and TRBJ2-7, the full variable domain reads EAGVAQSPRYKIIEKRQSVAFWCNPISGHATLYWYQQILGQGPKLLIQFQNNGVVDDSQLPKDRFSAERLKGVDSTLKIQPAKLEDSAVYLCASSHTDTFYEQYFGPGTRLTVT.

This clone occurred many times. This chain links TRBV11-1 with TRBJ2-3; D remains unclear. The CDR3 length is 17 residues. Germline loops: CDR1 SGHAT, CDR2 FQDESV (reference sequence). V gave up 6 bases and J gave up 0 bases, with 19 bases separating them. In DNA, the CDR3 is TGTGCCAGCAGATCCTCGAGAGGCAGCCTGAGCACAGATACGCAGTATTTT. This codes for CASRSSRGSLSTDTQYF.

Regarding this clone: At one of its ends the junction is not consistent with the germline gene, which may arise from a read error. The chain joins TRBV6-1 to TRBJ1-2, with unresolved D. CDR1 is MNHNS and CDR2 is SASEGT in the germline V gene. This CDR3 is built from 18 residues. In nucleotides, the CDR3 is TGCGCCAGCAGTGGTTATGCCTTACTTAGGTCCTGGGTAGGTGGCTACACCTTC. It codes for CASSGYALLRSWVGGYTF.

This clone was detected ten times or more. Other DNA sequences in the same sample also yield this CDR3. The rearrangement joins TRBV9 to TRBJ2-2; D is uncertain. Trimming removed 2 bases from V and 3 bases from J, with 5 bases in between. This CDR3 region has 13 residues. CDR1 is SGDLS, CDR2 YYNGEE, per germline. Written as DNA, the CDR3 is TGTGCCAGCAGCGTCTCGGACACCGGGGAGCTGTTTTTT. Its protein product is CASSVSDTGELFF.